The present T cell receptor (beta chain) was sequenced within a study of control samples from healthy donors and cancer patients. This clone was seen more than once but under ten times. V lost 6 bases, J lost 1 base, and 16 bases lay in between. This CDR3 comprises 16 residues. Germline loops: CDR1 SGHKS, CDR2 YYEKEE (reference sequence). Sequencing was performed with immunoSEQ multiplex PCR; in TCRdb, only in-frame clones are kept and a portion is missing. The sample shows roughly 180,000 clones, 93% of them seen only once. The sequenced sample consisted of blood. The source of this sequence is a woman aged 55-69 years in good health. The rearrangement joins TRBV5-5 to TRBJ2-2, with D unresolved. The CDR3 DNA is TGTGCCAGCAATGTAAAGGCAGTAGGGAACACCGGGGAGCTGTTTTTT. Its protein is CASNVKAVGNTGELFF. Filled out from reference TRBV5-5 and TRBJ2-2, the complete variable domain reads DAGVTQSPTHLIKTRGQQVTLRCSPISGHKSVSWYQQVLGQGPQFIFQYYEKEERGRGNFPDRFSARQFPNYSSELNVNALLLGDSALYLCASNVKAVGNTGELFFGEGSRLTVL.